The 20 T cell receptor beta chains reported below all come from one sample, sequenced in a study of blood T cell repertoires in COVID-19. Sequencing was performed with immunoSEQ multiplex PCR; in TCRdb, only in-frame clones are kept and a portion is missing. The data contain 240,000 or so clones, roughly 87% of them singletons. The sample was peripheral blood. The receptors originated from a man in his 60s who had recovered from COVID-19.

The rearrangement links TRBV6-5 to TRBJ2-6, with D perhaps matching TRBD1 (5 bases). V was pared by 8 bases and J by 1 base, with 12 bases between. The CDR3 is made up of 15 amino acids. CDR1 is MNHEY and CDR2 is SVGAGI in the germline V gene. The CDR3 bases are TGTGCCAGCGGCAGGGCTATATCTGGGGCCAACGTCCTGACTTTC. Its translation is CASGRAISGANVLTF.

This clone was counted once. This rearrangement joins TRBV5-4 to TRBJ1-1, with D hard to call. The V end lost 0 bases, the J end lost 6 bases, and 9 bases lay between the germline ends. Germline V CDR1 and CDR2: SGHNT, YYREEE (reference sequence). The CDR3 extends over 13 amino acids. CDR3 nucleotides: TGTGCCAGCAGCTTGGGGGCGGGCGCTGAAGCTTTCTTT. Protein product: CASSLGAGAEAFF.

The chain uses TRBV5-1 and TRBJ1-3; D is undetermined. The CDR3 is 16 amino acids. Germline CDR1 SGHRS, CDR2 YFSETQ. V was clipped by 0 bases and J by 0 bases, with 10 bases between them. The chain's CDR3 is CASSLDAKSSGNTIYF. The CDR3 DNA is TGCGCCAGCAGCTTGGACGCGAAGAGCTCTGGAAACACCATATATTTT. The variable domain in full, completed from reference TRBV5-1 and TRBJ1-3, reads KAGVTQTPRYLIKTRGQQVTLSCSPISGHRSVSWYQQTPGQGLQFLFEYFSETQRNKGNFPGRFSGRQFSNSRSEMNVSTLELGDSALYLCASSLDAKSSGNTIYFGEGSWLTVV.

V gene TRBV3-1 (or the pseudogene TRBV3-2) combines with J gene TRBJ2-3; 9 bases map to TRBD2. J gave up 2 bases and V 4 bases, and 7 bases lay outside the gene matches. Germline V lookup: CDR1 LGHDT, CDR2 YNNKEL (reference sequence). The CDR3 runs to 16 residues. DNA of the CDR3: TGTGCCAGCAGCCCAAGCAGCGGGGGGTCCACAGATACGCAGTATTTT. This gives the protein CASSPSSGGSTDTQYF.

This chain links TRBV5-1 with TRBJ2-3, with TRBD2 identical over 9 bases. V dropped 1 base and J dropped 6; count of bases not matched to a gene: 9. Germline V gives CDR1 SGHRS, CDR2 YFSETQ. The CDR3 loop spans 16 amino acids. For the CDR3, the DNA is TGCGCCAGCAGCTTGATAGCGGGGGCCGGGGCTGATACGCAGTATTTT. Translation gives CASSLIAGAGADTQYF.

V and J are TRBV18 and TRBJ2-1; D is possibly TRBD2 (7 bases). This CDR3 spans 16 amino acids. Germline V lookup: CDR1 KGHSH, CDR2 LQKENI. V lost 3 bases, J lost 8 bases, and 20 bases lay in between. CDR3 DNA: TGTGCCAGCTCACCTAGACGGGGGGCAAACGGGGATGAGCAGTTCTTC. Its protein product is CASSPRRGANGDEQFF.

The J gene is TRBJ2-7, the V gene TRBV7-9, with 8 nucleotides matching TRBD1. The V gene end was trimmed by 8 bases and the J gene end by 6 bases; junction bases not matched to a gene: 9. This CDR3 has 13 amino acids. The germline CDR1 and CDR2 sequences are SEHNR and FQNEAQ (reference sequence). The CDR3 bases are TGTGCCAGCCGACTGCGACAGGGGCTCGAGCAGTACTTC. Translation: CASRLRQGLEQYF.

V and J are TRBV7-9 and TRBJ1-4; perhaps TRBD1 as D (5 bases). Germline-derived CDR1 and CDR2 are SEHNR and FQNEAQ (reference sequence). V dropped 6 bases and J dropped 1 base, with 15 bases sitting between them. The CDR3 spans 16 residues. The CDR3: CASSSYSGGTNEKLFF. The CDR3 DNA reads TGTGCCAGCAGTTCCTATTCCGGGGGAACTAATGAAAAACTGTTTTTT.

The J gene is TRBJ1-5, the V gene TRBV12-5; 10 nucleotides match TRBD1. Unmatched junction bases numbered 9, after V lost 6 bases and J lost 7 bases. The CDR3 length is 15 residues. From germline, CDR1 is LGHNT and CDR2 FRNRAP. The chain's CDR3 is CASGPGQGIRQPQHF. The CDR3 DNA reads as TGTGCTAGTGGCCCGGGACAGGGGATCCGACAGCCCCAGCATTTT.

The V and J genes are TRBV19 and TRBJ2-5; 7 nucleotides match TRBD2. CDR1 and CDR2 (germline): LNHDA, SQIVND (reference sequence). The V and J ends lost 8 bases and 4 bases, in that order; junction bases with no gene match: 4. The CDR3 spans 12 residues. In DNA form, the CDR3 reads TGTGCCAGTGGGAGGGGCCGAGAGACCCAGTACTTC. It is translated as CASGRGRETQYF.

This chain uses TRBV2 with TRBJ2-3, with D maybe TRBD2 (5 bases). The V gene's germline CDR1 is SNHLY and CDR2 FYNNEI. Trimming took off 7 bases at V and 5 bases at J, with 13 bases between the two ends. The CDR3 covers 13 residues. CDR3 in amino acids: CASTLDGVDTQYF. CDR3 nucleotide sequence: TGTGCCAGCACCCTAGACGGGGTAGATACGCAGTATTTT.

V gene TRBV6-5 combines with J gene TRBJ1-1; possibly TRBD1 for D (5 bases). Germline V lookup: CDR1 MNHEY, CDR2 SVGAGI. The CDR3 is made up of 13 amino acids. V dropped 8 bases and J dropped 4 bases, with 14 bases sitting between them. The CDR3 reads CASSLSRGTEAFF. The CDR3 bases are TGTGCCAGCTCCCTGTCAAGGGGCACTGAAGCTTTCTTT.

This sequence joins TRBV6-1 and TRBJ1-3, with no clear D. This CDR3 spans 16 amino acids. Germline V gene data show CDR1 as MNHNS and CDR2 as SASEGT. Trimming pared 1 base from V and 0 bases from J, leaving 10 bases between. The CDR3 sequence is CASSEVSYSSGNTIYF. Written as DNA, the CDR3 is TGTGCCAGCAGTGAAGTCAGCTACAGCTCTGGAAACACCATATATTTT.

The J gene is TRBJ1-1, the V gene TRBV21-1; no check of the table's D call, TRBD1, against the DNA was made. TRBV21-1 is designated a pseudogene. CDR3 length: 20 amino acids. CDR3 protein: CASSKVVGQSLLFMNTEAFF. CDR3 in DNA: TGTGCCAGCAGCAAAGTGGTGGGACAGTCACTACTCTTCATGAACACTGAAGCTTTCTTT.

This chain connects TRBV18 to TRBJ1-6; the match to TRBD1 covers 9 bases. The V and J ends lost 1 base and 6 bases, in that order; junction bases with no gene match: 4. The CDR3 covers 16 residues. CDR1 is KGHSH, CDR2 LQKENI, per germline. CDR3 bases: TGTGCCAGCTCACCACGCGAGACAGGGGGTAATTCACCCCTCCACTTT. Its translation is CASSPRETGGNSPLHF.

In regard to this clone: No DNA is shown, since the ends of the CDR3 on it are uncertain; the CDR3 is the one TCRdb lists. The chain recombines TRBV10-3 with TRBJ1-1. Inclusive of both ends, the CDR3 amounts to 14 amino acids. The V gene's germline CDR1 is ENHRY and CDR2 SYGVKD. The CDR3 loop is CAIRRDREFGLGSF.

The rearrangement links TRBV4-2 to TRBJ2-3, with TRBD2 identical over 7 bases. With 4 bases clipped from V and 1 base from J, the junction kept 8 bases outside the gene matches. Germline V gives CDR1 LGHNA, CDR2 YNFKEQ. The CDR3 extends over 16 amino acids. The CDR3 is CASSLQILAGTDTQYF. The DNA of the CDR3 is TGTGCCAGCAGCCTACAGATTCTAGCGGGCACAGATACGCAGTATTTT.

In this sample, this clone turned up once. This CDR3 is CASSLAGGLTYEQYF. CDR3 bases: TGTGCCAGCAGCTTGGCCGGAGGACTAACCTACGAGCAGTACTTC. The chain couples TRBV5-5 to TRBJ2-7; a possible D gene is TRBD2 (6 bases). The CDR3 length is 15 residues. Germline CDR1 reads SGHKS; CDR2 reads YYEKEE (reference sequence). The V end was cut by 0 bases, the J end by 2 bases, with 12 bases between.

V usage is TRBV19 and J usage is TRBJ1-5; TRBD1 aligns across 7 bases. Trimming took 5 bases from V and 2 from J; bases not matched to a gene: 3. The CDR3 totals 14 residues. CDR1 is LNHDA, CDR2 SQIVND, per germline (reference sequence). The chain's CDR3 is CASSDREGNQPQHF. CDR3 nucleotide sequence: TGTGCCAGTAGTGACAGGGAAGGCAATCAGCCCCAGCATTTT.

This clone was seen just once. The chain carries TRBV5-1 and TRBJ1-4, with 10 bases fitting TRBD1. The CDR3 loop spans 15 amino acids. CDR1 and CDR2 (germline): SGHRS, YFSETQ. V lost 3 bases and J lost 5; bases outside the gene matches: 4. CDR3: CASSSRDRGNEKLFF. The CDR3 region has the DNA TGCGCCAGCAGCTCCCGGGACAGGGGAAATGAAAAACTGTTTTTT.